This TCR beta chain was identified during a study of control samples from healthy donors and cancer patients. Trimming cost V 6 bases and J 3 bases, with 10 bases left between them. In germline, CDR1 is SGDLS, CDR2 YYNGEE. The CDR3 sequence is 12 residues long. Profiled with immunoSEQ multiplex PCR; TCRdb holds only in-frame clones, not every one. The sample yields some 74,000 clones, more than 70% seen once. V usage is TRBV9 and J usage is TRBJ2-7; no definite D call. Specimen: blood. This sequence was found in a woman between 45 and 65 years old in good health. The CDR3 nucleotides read TGTGCCAGCACCCAACGGCTCTACGAGCAGTACTTC. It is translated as CASTQRLYEQYF.